Below are 17 T cell receptor beta chains sequenced from a single sample in a study of T cells after yellow fever vaccination. TCRdb independently ran MiXCR on the 5' RACE reads; one entry per CDR3 protein. The sample includes 120,000 or so distinct CDR3 sequences, over 12% of them seen just once. The specimen comprised CD8+ T cells sorted from PBMCs, sampled 5 days after the yellow fever booster vaccination. All receptors come from a man aged 18 to 29 who received the YFV17D yellow fever vaccine.

In this sample, this clonotype turned up a few times. The chain recombines TRBV9 with TRBJ2-7; D gene unclear. This CDR3 region has 13 residues. Germline V gene sequence: CDR1 SGDLS, CDR2 YYNGEE. V lost 0 bases and J lost 7, with 11 bases in between. In DNA form, the CDR3 reads TGTGCCAGCAGCGTAGAGCCGGCTGGGGAGCAGTACTTC. This gives the protein CASSVEPAGEQYF.

This clonotype was seen more than once but under ten times. The J gene is TRBJ2-7, the V gene TRBV5-1; the match to TRBD1 covers 12 bases. CDR3 length: 15 amino acids. Germline assignment: CDR1 SGHRS and CDR2 YFSETQ. V lost 4 bases and J lost 6; bases outside the gene matches: 8. Written as DNA, the CDR3 is TGCGCCAGCAGCGCCCGGGACAGGGGGCGACCCGAGCAGTACTTC. Protein sequence: CASSARDRGRPEQYF.

The V gene is TRBV25-1, the J gene TRBJ2-3, with TRBD2 matching 9 bases. Trimming took 5 bases from V and 1 from J; bases not matched to a gene: 4. The CDR3 totals 15 residues. Germline assignment: CDR1 MGHDK and CDR2 SYGVNS. The DNA for the CDR3 is TGTGCCAGCAGTCACGGCGGGGGGGGCACAGATACGCAGTATTTT. This codes for CASSHGGGGTDTQYF. Based on the CDR3 plus reference TRBV25-1 and TRBJ2-3, the full variable domain is EADIYQTPRYLVIGTGKKITLECSQTMGHDKMYWYQQDPGMELHLIHYSYGVNSTEKGDLSSESTVSRIRTEHFPLTLESARPSHTSQYLCASSHGGGGTDTQYFGPGTRLTVL.

The table lists this clonotype with many counts. The chain employs TRBV7-3 and TRBJ2-1; D gene uncertain. V was cut by 5 bases and J by 6 bases, with 14 bases left in between. Germline V gives CDR1 SGHTA, CDR2 FQGTGA. This CDR3 is 14 amino acids long. The CDR3 nucleotides read TGTGCCAGCAGCGCCCCCGGAGACTTCAATGAGCAGTTCTTC. Translated: CASSAPGDFNEQFF.

There are a few counts of this clonotype. The rearrangement joins TRBV7-8 to TRBJ2-5, with D perhaps assigned TRBD1 or TRBD2 (5 bases each). Between the trimmed V and J ends, which lost 0 bases and 7 bases, there was a span of 12 bases. This CDR3 contains 14 residues. Germline V lookup: CDR1 SGHVS, CDR2 FQNEAQ. The CDR3 DNA follows: TGTGCCAGCAGCTTAGCGGGGACGCCGGGGACCCAGTACTTC. Its translation: CASSLAGTPGTQYF. The complete variable domain, with remaining parts taken from reference TRBV7-8 and TRBJ2-5, reads GAGVSQSPRYKVAKRGQDVALRCDPISGHVSLFWYQQALGQGPEFLTYFQNEAQLDKSGLPSDRFFAERPEGSVSTLKIQRTQQEDSAVYLCASSLAGTPGTQYFGPGTRLLVL.

The V call is TRBV7-3, the J call TRBJ2-1, with TRBD2 matching over 11 bases. Germline V gene lookup returns CDR1 SGHTA and CDR2 FQGTGA. This CDR3 is 14 amino acids long. J lost 8 bases, V lost 5 bases, and 5 bases had no gene match. This chain's CDR3 is CASSIAGGLHEQFF. CDR3 bases: TGTGCCAGCAGCATAGCGGGGGGGCTGCATGAGCAGTTCTTC. Full variable domain (missing parts from reference TRBV7-3 and TRBJ2-1): GAGVSQTPSNKVTEKGKYVELRCDPISGHTALYWYRQSLGQGPEFLIYFQGTGAADDSGLPNDRFFAVRPEGSVSTLKIQRTERGDSAVYLCASSIAGGLHEQFFGPGTRLTVL.

The genes are TRBV9 and TRBJ2-3, with a possible D match to TRBD2 (6 bases). Germline-derived CDR1 and CDR2 are SGDLS and YYNGEE. The V end lost 4 bases, the J end lost 5 bases, and 17 bases lay between the germline ends. CDR3 length equals 15 residues. The CDR3 nucleotides read TGTGCCAGCAGCCCGCGGGGAGTGACGGGAGATACGCAGTATTTT. Translating gives CASSPRGVTGDTQYF.

This clonotype came up a few times. V usage is TRBV14 and J usage is TRBJ2-7; D is unclear. Trimming left V 1 base short and J 0 bases short, with 4 bases between. The CDR3 runs 13 residues. Germline CDR1 and CDR2: SGHDN and FVKESK. The CDR3 is CASSQGSSYEQYV. CDR3 DNA: TGTGCCAGCAGCCAAGGAAGCTCCTACGAGCAGTACGTC.

J is TRBJ1-1 and V is TRBV5-1; D unclear. Germline V lookup: CDR1 SGHRS, CDR2 YFSETQ. V was clipped by 0 bases and J by 1 base, with 7 bases between them. CDR3 length: 14 amino acids. Here the CDR3 reads CASSLGRTNTEAFF. DNA of the CDR3: TGCGCCAGCAGCTTGGGGCGTACGAACACTGAAGCTTTCTTT.

This clonotype was counted between two and nine times. The chain joins TRBV6-2 or TRBV6-3 to TRBJ2-2, with TRBD1 matching 7 bases. Germline trimming cut 8 bases from V and 4 bases from J; bases unmatched to any gene: 7. Germline V gene lookup returns CDR1 MNHEY and CDR2 SVGEGT. The CDR3 spans 14 residues. This chain's CDR3 is CASVRGLPTGELFF. CDR3 nucleotide sequence: TGTGCCAGCGTTAGGGGGCTGCCCACCGGGGAGCTGTTTTTT.

The V and J genes are TRBV5-1 and TRBJ2-1; the D is unclear. This CDR3 is built from 12 residues. Trimming removed 3 bases from V and 10 bases from J, with 11 bases in between. Germline loops: CDR1 SGHRS, CDR2 YFSETQ. The CDR3 bases are TGCGCCAGCAGCTCCTACAGATTGGAGCAGTTCTTC. It yields the protein CASSSYRLEQFF.

This clonotype was counted many times. This chain joins TRBV6-1 and TRBJ1-1; the D is unclear. V was cut by 10 bases and J by 3 bases, with 18 bases left in between. Per germline, CDR1 MNHNS and CDR2 SASEGT. This CDR3 is built from 14 residues. The CDR3 region is CATDSKETHTEAFF. In DNA form, the CDR3 reads TGTGCCACCGACTCCAAGGAGACCCACACTGAAGCTTTCTTT.

V gene TRBV29-1 combines with J gene TRBJ1-1; no clear D gene. Germline V gives CDR1 SQVTM, CDR2 ANQGSEA. The germline V and J ends were trimmed by 7 bases and 5 bases, with 11 bases remaining between them. The CDR3 length is 11 residues. The DNA for the CDR3 is TGCAGCGCCATCCATGGGACTGAAGCTTTCTTT. It encodes CSAIHGTEAFF.

This clonotype was seen a few times. This CDR3 is CASSYPSGGLQETQYF. The CDR3 DNA reads TGTGCCAGCAGCTACCCCAGCGGGGGTCTCCAAGAGACCCAGTACTTC. The chain couples TRBV6-2 or TRBV6-3 to TRBJ2-5; 8 bases are shared with TRBD2. The V gene's germline CDR1 is MNHEY and CDR2 SVGEGT. The CDR3 runs to 16 residues. J gave up 1 base and V 6 bases, and 10 bases lay outside the gene matches.

A few counts support this clonotype. The rearrangement uses TRBV20-1 and TRBJ2-2; TRBD2 might be the D (6 bases). Per the germline V gene, CDR1 is DFQATT and CDR2 is SNEGSKA (reference sequence). Deletions cut 0 bases from V and 7 bases from J, with 15 bases between. The CDR3 extends over 15 amino acids. The CDR3 DNA reads TGCAGTGCTAGAGATTTAAGGAGGGAGGTCGGGGAGCTGTTTTTT. Translating gives CSARDLRREVGELFF.

This chain uses TRBV7-8 with TRBJ2-1, with 12 bases that match TRBD2. The CDR3 totals 16 residues. Germline V gives CDR1 SGHVS, CDR2 FQNEAQ. After removal of 2 bases from V and 6 bases from J, the junction contained 5 bases not matched to a gene. CDR3 in amino acids: CASSLTLAGGLNEQFF. The CDR3 nucleotides are TGTGCCAGCAGCTTAACACTAGCGGGGGGCCTCAATGAGCAGTTCTTC.

This clonotype occurred a few times. The V gene is TRBV6-1, the J gene TRBJ2-7; D is undetermined. The V end was cut by 3 bases, the J end by 0 bases, with 6 bases between. The CDR3 is made up of 13 amino acids. The germline CDR1 and CDR2 sequences are MNHNS and SASEGT. The CDR3 here is CASSDRNSYEQYF. CDR3 DNA sequence: TGTGCCAGCAGTGATAGGAACTCCTACGAGCAGTACTTC.